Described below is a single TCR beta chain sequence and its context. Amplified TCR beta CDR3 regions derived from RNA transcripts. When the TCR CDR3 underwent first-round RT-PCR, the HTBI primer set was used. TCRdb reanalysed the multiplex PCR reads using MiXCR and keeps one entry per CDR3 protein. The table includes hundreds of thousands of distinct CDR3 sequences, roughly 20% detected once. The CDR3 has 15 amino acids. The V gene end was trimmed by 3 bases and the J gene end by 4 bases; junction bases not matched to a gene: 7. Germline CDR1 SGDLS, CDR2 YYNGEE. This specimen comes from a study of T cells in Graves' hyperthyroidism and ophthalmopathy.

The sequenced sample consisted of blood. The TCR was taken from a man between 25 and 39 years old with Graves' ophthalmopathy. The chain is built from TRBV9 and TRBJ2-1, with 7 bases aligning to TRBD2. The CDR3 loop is CASSDRQAGYNEQFF. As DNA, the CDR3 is TGTGCCAGCAGCGATCGCCAAGCGGGATACAATGAGCAGTTCTTC.